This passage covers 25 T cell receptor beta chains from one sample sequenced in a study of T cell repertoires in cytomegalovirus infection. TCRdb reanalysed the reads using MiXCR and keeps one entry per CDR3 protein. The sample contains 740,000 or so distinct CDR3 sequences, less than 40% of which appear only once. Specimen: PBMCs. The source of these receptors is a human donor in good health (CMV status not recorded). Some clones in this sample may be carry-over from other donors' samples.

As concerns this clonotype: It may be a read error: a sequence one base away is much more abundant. The CDR3, as DNA: TGTTCCAGCAGCCGGGATCTCGCCACTGAGCAGTTCTTC. It specifies CSSSRDLATEQFF. This chain connects TRBV7-2 to TRBJ2-1; the D gene is possibly TRBD2 (5 bases). CDR1 is SGHTA, CDR2 FQGNSA, per germline. The CDR3 sequence is 13 residues long.

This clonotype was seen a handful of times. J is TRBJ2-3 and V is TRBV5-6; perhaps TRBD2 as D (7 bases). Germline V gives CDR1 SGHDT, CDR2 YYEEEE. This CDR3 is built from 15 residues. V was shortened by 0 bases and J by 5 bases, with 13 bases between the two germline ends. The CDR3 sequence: CASSLDAGAVDTQYF. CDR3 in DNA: TGTGCCAGCAGCTTGGACGCGGGGGCGGTAGATACGCAGTATTTT. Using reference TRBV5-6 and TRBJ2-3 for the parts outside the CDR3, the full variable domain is DAGVTQSPTHLIKTRGQQVTLRCSPKSGHDTVSWYQQALGQGPQFIFQYYEEEERQRGNFPDRFSGHQFPNYSSELNVNALLLGDSALYLCASSLDAGAVDTQYFGPGTRLTVL.

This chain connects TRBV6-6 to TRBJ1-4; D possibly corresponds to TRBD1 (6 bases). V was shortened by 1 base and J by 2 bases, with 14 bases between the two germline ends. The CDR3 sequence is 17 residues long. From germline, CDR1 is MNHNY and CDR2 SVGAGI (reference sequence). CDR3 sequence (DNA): TGTGCCAGCAGTTACTTTGCGGGGGCGGCCACTAATGAAAAACTGTTTTTT. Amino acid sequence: CASSYFAGAATNEKLFF.

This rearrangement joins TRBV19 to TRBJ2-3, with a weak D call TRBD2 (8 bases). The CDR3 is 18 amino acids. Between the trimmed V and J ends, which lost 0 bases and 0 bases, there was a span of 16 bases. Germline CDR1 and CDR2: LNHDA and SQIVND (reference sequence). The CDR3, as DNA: TGTGCCAGTAGTATAGAAGGAGGGGGCGGGGGGAGCACAGATACGCAGTATTTT. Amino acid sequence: CASSIEGGGGGSTDTQYF. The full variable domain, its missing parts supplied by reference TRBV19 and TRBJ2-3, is DGGITQSPKYLFRKEGQNVTLSCEQNLNHDAMYWYRQDPGQGLRLIYYSQIVNDFQKGDIAEGYSVSREKKESFPLTVTSAQKNPTAFYLCASSIEGGGGGSTDTQYFGPGTRLTVL.

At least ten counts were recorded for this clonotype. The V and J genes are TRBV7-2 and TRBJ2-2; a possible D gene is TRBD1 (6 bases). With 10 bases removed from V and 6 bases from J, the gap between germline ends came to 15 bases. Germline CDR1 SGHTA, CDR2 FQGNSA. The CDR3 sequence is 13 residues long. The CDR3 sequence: CATTKGGPGELFF. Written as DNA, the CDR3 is TGTGCCACCACCAAAGGGGGACCCGGGGAGCTGTTTTTT.

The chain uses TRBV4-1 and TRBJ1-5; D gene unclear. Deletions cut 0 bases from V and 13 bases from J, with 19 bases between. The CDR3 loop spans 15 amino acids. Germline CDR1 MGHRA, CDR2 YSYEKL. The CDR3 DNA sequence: TGCGCCAGCAGCCAAGATATTGGCATGGCCGAAGGTCAGCATTTT. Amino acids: CASSQDIGMAEGQHF.

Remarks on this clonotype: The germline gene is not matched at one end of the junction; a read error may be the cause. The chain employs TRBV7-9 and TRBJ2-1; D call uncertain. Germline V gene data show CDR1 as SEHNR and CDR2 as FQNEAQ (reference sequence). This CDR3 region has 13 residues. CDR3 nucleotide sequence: TGTGCCACCAGCTGGGCCCCCGGGAATGAGCAGTTCTTC. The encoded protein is CATSWAPGNEQFF.

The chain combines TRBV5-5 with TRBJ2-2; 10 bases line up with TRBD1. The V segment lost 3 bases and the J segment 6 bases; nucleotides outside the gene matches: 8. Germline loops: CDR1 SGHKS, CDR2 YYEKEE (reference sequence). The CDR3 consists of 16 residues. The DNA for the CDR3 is TGTGCCAGCAGCTCTGACAGGGGGCGTCGCTCCGGGGAGCTGTTTTTT. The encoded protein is CASSSDRGRRSGELFF. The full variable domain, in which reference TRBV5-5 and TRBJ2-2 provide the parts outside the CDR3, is DAGVTQSPTHLIKTRGQQVTLRCSPISGHKSVSWYQQVLGQGPQFIFQYYEKEERGRGNFPDRFSARQFPNYSSELNVNALLLGDSALYLCASSSDRGRRSGELFFGEGSRLTVL.

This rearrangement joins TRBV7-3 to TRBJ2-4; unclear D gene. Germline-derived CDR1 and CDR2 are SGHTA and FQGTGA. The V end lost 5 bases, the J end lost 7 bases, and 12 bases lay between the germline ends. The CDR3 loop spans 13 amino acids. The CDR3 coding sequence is TGTGCCAGCAGCGCTCAGAAAGGGAACATTCAGTACTTC. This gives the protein CASSAQKGNIQYF.

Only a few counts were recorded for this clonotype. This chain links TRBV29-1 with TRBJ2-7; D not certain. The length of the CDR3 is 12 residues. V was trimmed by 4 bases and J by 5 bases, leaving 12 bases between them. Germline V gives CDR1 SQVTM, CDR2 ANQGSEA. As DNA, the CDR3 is TGCAGCGTTGGATCGACCGCTCACGAGCAGTACTTC. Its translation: CSVGSTAHEQYF.

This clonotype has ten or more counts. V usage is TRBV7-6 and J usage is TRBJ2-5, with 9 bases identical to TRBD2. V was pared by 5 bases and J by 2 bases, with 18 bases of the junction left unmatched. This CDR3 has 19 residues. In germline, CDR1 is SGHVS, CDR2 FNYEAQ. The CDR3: CASSPLVAGGLGGQETQYF. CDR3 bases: TGTGCCAGCAGCCCACTCGTGGCGGGGGGGCTCGGGGGTCAAGAGACCCAGTACTTC.

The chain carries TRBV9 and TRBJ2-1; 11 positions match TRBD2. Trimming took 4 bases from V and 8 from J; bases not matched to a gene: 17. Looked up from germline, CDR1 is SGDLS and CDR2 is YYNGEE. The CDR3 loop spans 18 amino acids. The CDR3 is CASSRREKSSGRSDEQFF. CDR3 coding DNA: TGTGCCAGCAGCCGACGAGAAAAGTCTAGCGGGAGGTCGGATGAGCAGTTCTTC. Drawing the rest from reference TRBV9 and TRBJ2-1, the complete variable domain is DSGVTQTPKHLITATGQRVTLRCSPRSGDLSVYWYQQSLDQGLQFLIQYYNGEERAKGNILERFSAQQFPDLHSELNLSSLELGDSALYFCASSRREKSSGRSDEQFFGPGTRLTVL.

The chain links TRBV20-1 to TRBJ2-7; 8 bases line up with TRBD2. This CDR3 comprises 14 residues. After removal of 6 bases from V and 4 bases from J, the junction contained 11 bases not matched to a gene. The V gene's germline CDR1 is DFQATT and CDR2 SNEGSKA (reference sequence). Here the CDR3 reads CSAPRDGGAYEQYF. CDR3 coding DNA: TGCAGTGCCCCCCGGGACGGGGGGGCATACGAGCAGTACTTC.

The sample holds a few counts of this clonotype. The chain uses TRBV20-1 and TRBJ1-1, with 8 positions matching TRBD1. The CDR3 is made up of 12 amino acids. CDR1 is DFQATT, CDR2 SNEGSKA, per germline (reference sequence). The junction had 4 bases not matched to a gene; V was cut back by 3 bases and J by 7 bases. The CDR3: CSASKQGVEAFF. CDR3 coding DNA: TGCAGTGCTAGTAAACAGGGGGTTGAAGCTTTCTTT.

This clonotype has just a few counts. CDR3 nucleotide sequence: TGTGCCAGCAGCCTACCGGCGGGAGTAGGGTCCTACGAGCAGTACTTC. Its protein product is CASSLPAGVGSYEQYF. The chain carries TRBV7-6 and TRBJ2-7; 7 bases fit TRBD2. CDR3 length equals 16 residues. CDR1 and CDR2 (germline): SGHVS, FNYEAQ. The V gene end was trimmed by 5 bases and the J gene end by 1 base; junction bases not matched to a gene: 11.

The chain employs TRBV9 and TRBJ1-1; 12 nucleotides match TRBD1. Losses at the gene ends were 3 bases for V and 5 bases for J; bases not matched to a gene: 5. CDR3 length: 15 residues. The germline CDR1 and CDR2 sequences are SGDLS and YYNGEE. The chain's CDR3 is CASSGGDRGRTEAFF. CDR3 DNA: TGTGCCAGCAGCGGAGGGGACAGGGGGCGAACTGAAGCTTTCTTT.

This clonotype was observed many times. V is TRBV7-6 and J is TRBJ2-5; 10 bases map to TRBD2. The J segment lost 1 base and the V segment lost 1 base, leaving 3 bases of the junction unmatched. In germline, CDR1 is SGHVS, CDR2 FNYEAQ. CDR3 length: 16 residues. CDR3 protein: CASSLVAGGRQETQYF. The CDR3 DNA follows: TGTGCCAGCAGCTTAGTAGCGGGGGGCCGCCAAGAGACCCAGTACTTC.

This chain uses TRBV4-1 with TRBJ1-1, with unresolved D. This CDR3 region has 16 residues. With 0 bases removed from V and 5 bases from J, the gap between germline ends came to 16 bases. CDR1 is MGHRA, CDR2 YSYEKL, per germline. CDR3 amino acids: CASSQENPLGGTEAFF. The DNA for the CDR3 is TGCGCCAGCAGCCAAGAAAACCCCTTAGGAGGTACTGAAGCTTTCTTT.

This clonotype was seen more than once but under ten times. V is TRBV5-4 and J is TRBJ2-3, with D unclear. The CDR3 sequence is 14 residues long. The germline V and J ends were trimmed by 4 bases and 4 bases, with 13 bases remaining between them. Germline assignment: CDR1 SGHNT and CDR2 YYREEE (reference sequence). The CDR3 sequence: CASSHQAIADTQYF. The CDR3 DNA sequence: TGTGCCAGCAGCCATCAGGCCATCGCAGATACGCAGTATTTT. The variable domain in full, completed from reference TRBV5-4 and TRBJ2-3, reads ETGVTQSPTHLIKTRGQQVTLRCSSQSGHNTVSWYQQALGQGPQFIFQYYREEENGRGNFPPRFSGLQFPNYSSELNVNALELDDSALYLCASSHQAIADTQYFGPGTRLTVL.

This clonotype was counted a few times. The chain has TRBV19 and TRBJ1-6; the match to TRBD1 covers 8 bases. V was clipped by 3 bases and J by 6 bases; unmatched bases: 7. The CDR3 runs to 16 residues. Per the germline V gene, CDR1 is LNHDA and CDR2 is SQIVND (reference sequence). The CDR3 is CASSIGQGATNSPLHF. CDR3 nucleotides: TGTGCCAGTAGTATCGGTCAGGGGGCTACTAATTCACCCCTCCACTTT.

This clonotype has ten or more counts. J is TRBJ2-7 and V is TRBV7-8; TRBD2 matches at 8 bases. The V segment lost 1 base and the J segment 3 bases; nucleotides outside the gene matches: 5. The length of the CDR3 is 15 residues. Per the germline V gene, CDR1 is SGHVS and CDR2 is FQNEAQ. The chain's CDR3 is CASSLGLAGNYEQYF. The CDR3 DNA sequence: TGTGCCAGCAGCTTAGGGTTAGCGGGGAACTACGAGCAGTACTTC.

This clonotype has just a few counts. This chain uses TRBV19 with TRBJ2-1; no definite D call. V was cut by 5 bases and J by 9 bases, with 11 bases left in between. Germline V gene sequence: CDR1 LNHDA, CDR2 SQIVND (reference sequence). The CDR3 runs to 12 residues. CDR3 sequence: CASSLGSFEQFF. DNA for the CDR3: TGTGCCAGTAGTTTAGGTAGTTTTGAGCAGTTCTTC.

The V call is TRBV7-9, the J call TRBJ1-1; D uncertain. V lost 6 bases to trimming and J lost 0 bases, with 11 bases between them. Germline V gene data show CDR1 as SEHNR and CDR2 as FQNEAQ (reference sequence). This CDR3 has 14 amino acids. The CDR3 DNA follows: TGTGCCAGCAGTCCGATGACTGTGAACACTGAAGCTTTCTTT. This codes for CASSPMTVNTEAFF.

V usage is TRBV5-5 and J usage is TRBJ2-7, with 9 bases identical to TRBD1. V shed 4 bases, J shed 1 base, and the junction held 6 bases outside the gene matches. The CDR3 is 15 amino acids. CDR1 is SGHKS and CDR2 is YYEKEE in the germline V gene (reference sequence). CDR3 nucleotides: TGTGCCAGCAGCGTGGGACAGGGATCTTCCTACGAGCAGTACTTC. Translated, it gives CASSVGQGSSYEQYF.

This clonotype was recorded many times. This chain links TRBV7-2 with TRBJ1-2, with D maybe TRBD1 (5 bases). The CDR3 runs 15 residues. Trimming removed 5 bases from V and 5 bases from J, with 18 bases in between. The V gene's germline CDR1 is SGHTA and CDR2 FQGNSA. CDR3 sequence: CASSQTSSRDYGYTF. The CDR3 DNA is TGTGCCAGCAGCCAGACGTCCAGCAGGGATTATGGCTACACCTTC.